This T cell receptor beta chain was sequenced for a study of beta chain features in type 1 diabetes. Isolated RNA was reverse transcribed in full, so expressed TCRB transcripts were sequenced. Some 3.8 million reads, on average, came from each naive, central memory and regulatory T cell sample. The repertoire was sequenced with immunoSEQ multiplex PCR; TCRdb's copy has only in-frame clones and lacks some. The data show 900,000 or so clones, roughly 16% seen once. The CDR3 extends over 16 amino acids. V dropped 0 bases and J dropped 6 bases, with 15 bases sitting between them. In germline, CDR1 is SEHNR, CDR2 FQNEAQ (reference sequence). Study-level results: Reduced insertions and increased deletions marked VDJ junctions in type 1 diabetes patients. Within patients, naive, central memory and Treg TCRB repertoires seemed more similar than within healthy donors.

Concerning this clone itself: Its antigen remains unknown.

The genes are TRBV7-9 and TRBJ2-1; possibly TRBD1 or TRBD2 for D (5 bases each). The specimen was naive CD4+ T cells from blood. This receptor was identified in a woman aged 18-29 years in good health. CDR3 residues: CASSLAGGSTFNEQFF. CDR3 coding DNA: TGTGCCAGCAGCTTAGCTGGGGGTAGTACCTTCAATGAGCAGTTCTTC.